This TCR beta chain was observed in a study of CD8 T cells in ankylosing spondylitis. Notes on the study in general: Apparently characteristic of ankylosing spondylitis blood was a TCR beta motif (roughly eight highly homologous variants). There was reportedly significant enrichment of clones that were disease-linked in matched ankylosing spondylitis synovial fluid.

J was trimmed by 2 bases and V by 4 bases; bases with no gene match: 6. CDR3 size: 15 residues. The V gene's germline CDR1 is SGHRS and CDR2 YFSETQ. Each CDR3 protein gets one entry after TCRdb re-called the 5' RACE reads with MiXCR. Here the sample spans roughly 470,000 distinct CDR3 sequences, around 26% being singletons. On this clonotype: Its specificity is unknown.

Sequenced sample: blood, either unsorted or a sorted T cell fraction (not recorded which). The chain employs TRBV5-1 and TRBJ2-7; 10 nucleotides match TRBD2. This receptor was identified in a male donor with ankylosing spondylitis. In DNA, the CDR3 is TGCGCCAGCAGCCCCGAACTAGCGGGGACCTACGAGCAGTACTTC. Translated, it gives CASSPELAGTYEQYF.